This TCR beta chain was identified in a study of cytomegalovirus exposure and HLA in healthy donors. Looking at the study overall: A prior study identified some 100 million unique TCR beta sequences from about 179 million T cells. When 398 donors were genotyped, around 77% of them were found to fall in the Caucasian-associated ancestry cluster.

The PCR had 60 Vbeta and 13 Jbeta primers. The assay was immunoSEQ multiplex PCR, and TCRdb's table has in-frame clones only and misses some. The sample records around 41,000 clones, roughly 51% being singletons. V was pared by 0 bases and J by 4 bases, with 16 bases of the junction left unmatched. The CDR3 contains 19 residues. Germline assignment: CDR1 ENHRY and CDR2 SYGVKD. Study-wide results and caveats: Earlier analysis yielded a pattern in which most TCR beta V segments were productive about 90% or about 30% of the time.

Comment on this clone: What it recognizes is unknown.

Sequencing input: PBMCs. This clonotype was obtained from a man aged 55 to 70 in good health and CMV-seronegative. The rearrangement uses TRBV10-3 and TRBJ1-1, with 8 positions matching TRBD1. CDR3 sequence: CAISESLFEAGGLSTEAFF. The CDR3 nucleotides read TGTGCCATCAGTGAGTCCTTGTTTGAGGCAGGGGGCTTGAGCACTGAAGCTTTCTTT.